Shown below are 18 T cell receptor beta chains from a single sample sequenced in a study of blood T cell repertoires in COVID-19. Only in-frame clones appear in the TCRdb table, and some are missing; sequencing was by immunoSEQ multiplex PCR. Among tens of thousands of clones, roughly 80% were seen once, and the ten largest hold 3.5% to 4%. The sequencing input was PBMCs or T cells enriched from blood (not recorded which). Receptors originate from a woman aged 35 to 49 with acute COVID-19.

The chain couples TRBV6-2 or TRBV6-3 to TRBJ1-6; 8 bases map to TRBD1. The CDR3 consists of 14 residues. V lost 5 bases and J lost 9; bases outside the gene matches: 6. Germline loops: CDR1 MNHEY, CDR2 SVGEGT. The chain's CDR3 is CASSTNRGTSPLHF. For the CDR3, the DNA is TGTGCCAGCAGTACAAACAGGGGGACTTCACCCCTCCACTTT.

This CDR3 is CASRAIPTDTQYF. CDR3 nucleotide sequence: TGTGCCAGCAGAGCCATCCCCACAGATACGCAGTATTTT. The rearrangement joins TRBV6-5 to TRBJ2-3; the D is unclear. The length of the CDR3 is 13 residues. Germline V gene sequence: CDR1 MNHEY, CDR2 SVGAGI. The ends were cut back, 6 bases at V and 2 bases at J, with 9 bases in the middle.

The chain carries TRBV7-3 and TRBJ2-3, with 9 bases matching TRBD2. CDR3 size: 14 residues. Trimming removed 3 bases from V and 3 bases from J; junction bases left unmatched: 1. CDR1 is SGHTA and CDR2 is FQGTGA in the germline V gene. The CDR3 protein is CASSFSGRTDTQYF. CDR3 DNA: TGTGCCAGCAGCTTTAGCGGGAGAACAGATACGCAGTATTTT. Full variable domain (rest looked up from reference TRBV7-3 and TRBJ2-3): GAGVSQTPSNKVTEKGKYVELRCDPISGHTALYWYRQSLGQGPEFLIYFQGTGAADDSGLPNDRFFAVRPEGSVSTLKIQRTERGDSAVYLCASSFSGRTDTQYFGPGTRLTVL.

The chain carries TRBV28 and TRBJ1-5, with 11 positions matching TRBD1. V gave up 3 bases and J gave up 1 base; unmatched junction bases: 5. Per the germline V gene, CDR1 is MDHEN and CDR2 is SYDVKM. This CDR3 is 17 amino acids long. Here the CDR3 reads CASSFWTGGGSNQPQHF. In DNA form, the CDR3 reads TGTGCCAGCAGTTTTTGGACAGGGGGCGGGAGCAATCAGCCCCAGCATTTT.

This clone was recorded a few times. This chain joins TRBV21-1 and TRBJ2-7; the D call of TRBD1 is as the table states it, not checked on the DNA. TRBV21-1 is recorded as a pseudogene. This CDR3 contains 13 residues. The CDR3 nucleotides read TGTGCCAGCAGCAAAGACAGCTCCTACGAGCAGTACTTC. This gives the protein CASSKDSSYEQYF.

The chain combines TRBV6-5 with TRBJ2-3; perhaps TRBD2 as D (5 bases). The germline V gene encodes CDR1 MNHEY and CDR2 SVGAGI. This CDR3 has 13 residues. Trimming left V 9 bases short and J 1 base short, with 11 bases between. The CDR3 sequence is CASSRGGTDTQYF. For the CDR3, the DNA is TGTGCCAGTTCTCGGGGAGGCACAGATACGCAGTATTTT.

V gene TRBV14 combines with J gene TRBJ1-2; no reliable D call. Looked up from germline, CDR1 is SGHDN and CDR2 is FVKESK. Trimming stripped 0 bases from V and 6 bases from J, with 11 bases between. The CDR3 extends over 14 amino acids. The CDR3 sequence: CASSQDFGTDGYTF. The CDR3 nucleotides read TGTGCCAGCAGCCAAGACTTCGGAACAGATGGCTACACCTTC.

This chain joins TRBV6-6 and TRBJ2-7; 9 positions agree with TRBD1. V lost 8 bases and J lost 4; bases outside the gene matches: 9. This CDR3 has 14 amino acids. CDR1 and CDR2 from the germline V gene are MNHNY and SVGAGI (reference sequence). CDR3 in DNA: TGTGCCAGCCACAAGGGGACAGGGATATACGAGCAGTACTTC. It translates to CASHKGTGIYEQYF.

The gene calls are TRBV28 and TRBJ2-7; 7 nucleotides agree with TRBD1. This CDR3 contains 14 residues. Germline-derived CDR1 and CDR2 are MDHEN and SYDVKM. Trimming at V came to 5 bases and at J to 5 bases, leaving 9 bases not matched to a gene. CDR3 in DNA: TGTGCCAGCAGTCCCGTGACAGGGTGGGACGAGCAGTACGTC. It encodes CASSPVTGWDEQYV.

This clone has more than one count but fewer than ten. The genes are TRBV28 and TRBJ1-3; D is perhaps TRBD1 (6 bases). CDR1 is MDHEN and CDR2 is SYDVKM in the germline V gene. This CDR3 contains 16 residues. The V end was cut by 4 bases, the J end by 2 bases, with 15 bases between. In DNA, the CDR3 is TGTGCCAGCAGTTCCCGAACAGGGCGTACTGGAAACACCATATATTTT. It translates to CASSSRTGRTGNTIYF.

This chain joins TRBV28 and TRBJ2-7; perhaps TRBD1 as D (5 bases). CDR3 length: 14 residues. Germline lookup yields CDR1 MDHEN and CDR2 SYDVKM. Trimming cost V 7 bases and J 7 bases, with 20 bases left between them. The CDR3 sequence is CASTPQGSRREQYF. CDR3 in DNA: TGTGCCAGCACCCCCCAGGGCAGCCGCCGAGAGCAGTACTTC. The whole variable domain, filled in from reference TRBV28 and TRBJ2-7, reads DVKVTQSSRYLVKRTGEKVFLECVQDMDHENMFWYRQDPGLGLRLIYFSYDVKMKEKGDIPEGYSVSREKKERFSLILESASTNQTSMYLCASTPQGSRREQYFGPGTRLTVT.

DNA of the CDR3: TGTGCCAGCAGCTTACAGGGGAATCAGCCCCAGCATTTT. Amino acids: CASSLQGNQPQHF. The rearrangement links TRBV9 to TRBJ1-5; 7 bases map to TRBD1. CDR1 is SGDLS and CDR2 is YYNGEE in the germline V gene. V lost 4 bases and J lost 4; bases outside the gene matches: 2. The CDR3 length is 13 residues.

V usage is TRBV5-1 and J usage is TRBJ2-5; D might be TRBD2 (5 bases). Germline V gives CDR1 SGHRS, CDR2 YFSETQ. Trimming stripped 0 bases from V and 1 base from J, with 10 bases between. This CDR3 has 15 residues. The CDR3 region is CASSLVVGGQETQYF. CDR3 nucleotide sequence: TGCGCCAGCAGCTTGGTCGTAGGAGGCCAAGAGACCCAGTACTTC.

The V gene is TRBV25-1, the J gene TRBJ1-5; D perhaps matches TRBD1 (6 bases). Trimming took off 4 bases at V and 3 bases at J, with 10 bases between the two ends. The CDR3 has 14 residues. Germline V gives CDR1 MGHDK, CDR2 SYGVNS. CDR3 region: CASSGDTSNQPQHF. The CDR3 DNA sequence: TGTGCCAGCAGTGGGGACACCTCCAATCAGCCCCAGCATTTT.

V is TRBV14 and J is TRBJ2-3; D remains ambiguous. There are 13 residues in the CDR3. V lost 3 bases and J lost 0, with 4 bases in between. Per the germline V gene, CDR1 is SGHDN and CDR2 is FVKESK. The chain's CDR3 is CASSHYSTDTQYF. DNA for the CDR3: TGTGCCAGCAGCCACTATAGCACAGATACGCAGTATTTT. The full variable domain, rest sourced from reference TRBV14 and TRBJ2-3, is EAGVTQFPSHSVIEKGQTVTLRCDPISGHDNLYWYRRVMGKEIKFLLHFVKESKQDESGMPNNRFLAERTGGTYSTLKVQPAELEDSGVYFCASSHYSTDTQYFGPGTRLTVL.

V gene TRBV5-1 combines with J gene TRBJ2-1; tentatively, D is TRBD2 (6 bases). The ends were cut back, 1 base at V and 8 bases at J, with 13 bases in the middle. This CDR3 has 14 residues. CDR1 is SGHRS and CDR2 is YFSETQ in the germline V gene. This CDR3 reads CASSLLGGKDEQFF. As DNA, the CDR3 is TGCGCCAGCAGCTTGTTGGGCGGGAAAGATGAGCAGTTCTTC. The full variable domain, completed using reference TRBV5-1 and TRBJ2-1, is KAGVTQTPRYLIKTRGQQVTLSCSPISGHRSVSWYQQTPGQGLQFLFEYFSETQRNKGNFPGRFSGRQFSNSRSEMNVSTLELGDSALYLCASSLLGGKDEQFFGPGTRLTVL.

This chain uses TRBV28 with TRBJ2-7; 10 nucleotides align to TRBD2. Germline loops: CDR1 MDHEN, CDR2 SYDVKM. CDR3 length: 14 amino acids. Trimming took 4 bases from V and 7 from J; bases not matched to a gene: 7. The CDR3 loop reads CASSSSGRAGEQYF. The CDR3 region has the DNA TGTGCCAGCAGTTCGAGCGGGAGGGCCGGAGAGCAGTACTTC.

This chain links TRBV7-9 with TRBJ2-3, with 10 bases fitting TRBD1. After removal of 5 bases from V and 3 bases from J, the junction contained 2 bases not matched to a gene. The CDR3 is 14 amino acids. CDR1 is SEHNR and CDR2 is FQNEAQ in the germline V gene (reference sequence). This chain's CDR3 is CASSQDRGTDTQYF. In DNA form, the CDR3 reads TGTGCCAGCAGCCAGGACAGGGGGACAGATACGCAGTATTTT.